This section outlines one T cell receptor beta chain sequence together with its context. Antigen: not known. Tagging with unique molecular identifiers was a feature of the TCR beta cDNA libraries. There were roughly 1 to 11 million T cells, and about 540,000 cDNA molecules came from them. TCRdb used MiXCR to reprocess the PCR reads, holding one entry per CDR3 protein. The data contain a few hundred thousand distinct CDR3 sequences, roughly 38% of them singletons. This entry is derived from a study of post-analysis software for immune sequencing data. Study-wide context: Progressive-relapsing, secondary progressive and relapsing-remitting multiple sclerosis were among the disease courses included. Study-wide points: Multiple sclerosis patients showed significantly lower normalized Chao1 diversity than controls did. When patients were compared with controls, a handful of TRBV segments were more frequent, TRBV5-6, TRBV5-1 and TRBV20-1 among them.

The CDR3 covers 10 residues. Germline CDR1 reads SNHLY; CDR2 reads FYNNEI. V lost 6 bases and J 11 bases, leaving 10 bases between the germline ends. This clonotype was obtained from a girl under 10 years old with multiple sclerosis. What was sequenced was blood. The J gene is TRBJ1-1, the V gene TRBV2; maybe TRBD1 (5 bases). This chain's CDR3 is CASRAGWAFF. As DNA, the CDR3 is TGTGCCAGCAGGGCAGGGTGGGCTTTCTTT.